This entry describes one TCR beta chain. Its antigen is not yet known. Base qualities are not recorded, but no much larger clone differs from it by a single base. The data were obtained in a study of T-cell memory formation after mild COVID-19 (dated by TCRdb to about 2021). In the study overall: TCR sequence clusters from the two donors were largely donor specific. Longitudinal TCRalpha and TCRbeta repertoire sequencing tracked T-cell clones expanding and contracting after mild COVID-19 in a couple of donors. Two young, previously healthy adult volunteers, one female and one male, were included in the cohort.

On the study overall, not on this receptor specifically: The second-wave clones that peaked on day 37 were not confirmed to be SARS-CoV-2 specific. Some responding clones were found in pre-infection memory, which suggests that pre-existing cross-reactive memory T cells took part in the SARS-CoV-2 response. The study covered only a couple of mild cases, and larger cohorts including severe cases with pre-infection samples were considered necessary. Contracting CD4+ clones were located mainly in the CM and EM memory subsets, whereas CD8+ clones were found to be enriched in EMRA. Clones contracting from day 15 to 85 had balanced CD4/CD8 phenotypes, while a second wave expanding from day 15 to 37 was biased towards CD4+.

Sequencing instrument: Illumina NovaSeq 6000. Using 5'RACE with constant-segment primers, TCRalpha and TCRbeta cDNA libraries were constructed, with sample barcodes and unique molecular identifiers added in the process. RNA was extracted from every sample with Trizol reagent. Libraries were amplified in two PCR steps, with a second sample barcode and Illumina TruSeq adapters added in the second step. Sequencing of libraries was performed on an Illumina NovaSeq with 2 x 150 bp paired-end reads. The original pipeline was this. The reads were demultiplexed and collapsed into UMI-guided consensus sequences using migec v1.2.7. With mixcr v2.1.11, UMI consensuses were aligned to TRA and TRB V and J templates and assembled into clonotypes. Expanded or contracted clonotypes were those called significant by both edgeR and NoisET, with noise models trained on biological replicates. For edgeR calls, the cutoffs were a false discovery rate-adjusted p below 0.01 and a log2 fold-change threshold of 1. As an exploratory analysis of dynamics, max-normalized trajectories of the 1000 most abundant clonotypes were examined with PCA combined with hierarchical clustering. Separately sequenced CD4+ and CD8+ repertoires were used to assign the CD4 or CD8 phenotype of responding clones. The public reads were reprocessed in TCRdb via fastp at Q25 and MiXCR, keeping in-frame beta chains. Rows with a matching CDR3 protein are joined into one entry that keeps the most common DNA and genes. None of the V and J calls come from the authors' own analysis; TCRdb made them. This sample has 100,000 to 150,000 distinct CDR3 sequences in its table, and approximately 15% of those were observed once. Together, the top ten hold roughly 5.3% of the sample.

PBMCs were isolated by Ficoll-Paque density gradient centrifugation. The CDR3 spans 13 residues, from the cysteine through the phenylalanine. Only CDR3 DNA remains: 39 bases, in frame from the first base. V drops 2 bases and J drops 4 bases, leaving 5 bases in between. This clonotype was obtained from a young man who had mild COVID-19 (a few samples of this study predate the infection). The sample titles of this study are shuffled in the database, so cell type and time point are left out; the donor was told from shared clones. The source material was PBMCs or a T cell subset sorted from them (not recorded which). The chain uses TRBV12-3 or TRBV12-4 and TRBJ2-2; the D gene identity is not certain. The DNA reads TGTGCCAGCAGTTTAAAAGGCACCGGGGAGCTGTTTTTT. It codes for CASSLKGTGELFF.